The next 4 T cell receptor beta chains were all read from a single sample in a study of radiotherapy plus CTLA-4 blockade in lung cancer (dated 2018 in TCRdb). Libraries were prepared through the immunoSEQ multiplex PCR assay. In TCRdb, the immuneACCESS table is reduced to in-frame sequences with V and J assigned. These tables do not hold every clone; where another copy was compared, an unresolved V gene accounts for under half, and the others remain unexplained. The sample table holds 83,000 or so clones, of which roughly four fifths were seen once. The ten largest make up under 0.85% of the sample. This specimen consisted of peripheral blood, obtained from a patient treated with radiotherapy plus ipilimumab. The source of these receptors is a human donor with non-small cell lung cancer who had stable disease on radiotherapy plus ipilimumab.

The rearrangement uses TRBV14 and TRBJ2-7; 7 nucleotides agree with TRBD2. Losses at the gene ends were 4 bases for V and 2 bases for J; bases not matched to a gene: 8. The germline V gene has CDR1 SGHDN and CDR2 FVKESK. This CDR3 region has 15 residues. In nucleotides, the CDR3 is TGTGCCAGCAGCCGGGAGGGCCTACCTCCCTACGAGCAGTACTTC. Translation: CASSREGLPPYEQYF.

The chain recombines TRBV9 with TRBJ1-5; 7 bases map to TRBD1. CDR1 is SGDLS, CDR2 YYNGEE, per germline. After removal of 4 bases from V and 4 bases from J, the junction contained 8 bases not matched to a gene. CDR3 length equals 15 residues. In DNA form, the CDR3 reads TGTGCCAGCAGCCCCCGGGACAGCCGTAATCAGCCCCAGCATTTT. Amino acid sequence: CASSPRDSRNQPQHF. Full variable domain (remainder filled in from reference TRBV9 and TRBJ1-5): DSGVTQTPKHLITATGQRVTLRCSPRSGDLSVYWYQQSLDQGLQFLIQYYNGEERAKGNILERFSAQQFPDLHSELNLSSLELGDSALYFCASSPRDSRNQPQHFGDGTRLSIL.

The chain uses TRBV2 and TRBJ1-5; possibly TRBD1 for D (5 bases). CDR1 is SNHLY, CDR2 FYNNEI, per germline. The CDR3 totals 15 residues. Trimming removed 1 base at V and 6 bases at J, with 13 bases between. In DNA form, the CDR3 reads TGTGCCAGCAGTGAAGTTAGGCAGGGCCTTCAGCCCCAGCATTTT. Its protein is CASSEVRQGLQPQHF.

CDR3 bases: TGTGCCTGGACCCGACAGCTCTATGGCTACACCTTC. Protein sequence: CAWTRQLYGYTF. The chain combines TRBV30 with TRBJ1-2; D might be TRBD1 (5 bases). CDR1 is GTSNPN, CDR2 SVGIG, per germline (reference sequence). The V end lost 4 bases, the J end lost 4 bases, and 10 bases lay between the germline ends. The CDR3 is 12 residues long.